The 29 T cell receptor beta chains in this list originate from one sample, sequenced in a study of blood T cells in healthy people across ages. Then a second PCR, running roughly 7 to 12 cycles, was carried out with a sample-barcoded 5' primer and a J-beta primer mix. TCRdb redid the calling of the 5' RACE reads with MiXCR, one entry per CDR3 protein. The table lists about a million distinct CDR3 sequences, 51% of them singletons. The sample taken for sequencing was blood. The receptors were gathered from a woman between 55 and 75 years old in good health.

This clonotype occurred a few times. The gene calls are TRBV28 and TRBJ2-7; D not resolved. This CDR3 is built from 14 residues. The V end lost 3 bases, the J end lost 3 bases, and 12 bases lay between the germline ends. From germline, CDR1 is MDHEN and CDR2 SYDVKM. The CDR3 loop is CASSFQKPYYEQYF. DNA for the CDR3: TGTGCCAGCAGTTTCCAGAAACCCTACTACGAGCAGTACTTC.

The chain uses TRBV4-3 and TRBJ2-3; D perhaps matches TRBD2 (5 bases). Germline loops: CDR1 LGHNA, CDR2 YSLEER. This CDR3 comprises 16 residues. Trimming shortened V by 0 bases and J by 4 bases, and 14 bases separated the two germline ends. CDR3 sequence (DNA): TGCGCCAGCAGCCAAGATTGGTGGGAGTTCGCAGATACGCAGTATTTT. This gives the protein CASSQDWWEFADTQYF.

This clonotype was counted between two and nine times. The J gene is TRBJ2-5, the V gene TRBV2, with D maybe TRBD1 (6 bases). The CDR3 extends over 15 amino acids. Trimming took off 1 base at V and 6 bases at J, with 15 bases between the two ends. Germline V gene sequence: CDR1 SNHLY, CDR2 FYNNEI. This CDR3 is CASSEVSGARKTQYF. The DNA for the CDR3 is TGTGCCAGCAGTGAAGTATCAGGGGCTAGAAAGACCCAGTACTTC.

This clonotype came up a few times. The chain joins TRBV12-3 or TRBV12-4 to TRBJ2-7; no firm D call. There are 11 residues in the CDR3. Trimming shortened V by 4 bases and J by 4 bases, and 5 bases separated the two germline ends. The CDR3 DNA follows: TGTGCCAGCAGTTCAAAGTACGAGCAGTACTTC. Its translation: CASSSKYEQYF.

Comment on this clonotype: The junction departs from the called germline gene at one end, perhaps through a read error. The V call is TRBV7-3, the J call TRBJ1-1, with TRBD1 matching over 7 bases. The CDR3 is 16 residues long. Germline V gene sequence: CDR1 SGHTA, CDR2 FQGTGA. The CDR3 is CASSLSRGPRNTDAFF. CDR3 nucleotide sequence: TGTGCCAGCAGCTTATCAAGGGGGCCGAGGAACACTGATGCTTTCTTT.

This clonotype was observed a few times. V gene TRBV11-2 combines with J gene TRBJ2-5; tentatively, D is TRBD2 (5 bases). Germline V gene data show CDR1 as SGHAT and CDR2 as FQNNGV. V lost 4 bases and J 5 bases, leaving 14 bases between the germline ends. The CDR3 is 14 amino acids. The CDR3 sequence is CASSSSRAGETQYF. CDR3 DNA: TGTGCCAGCAGCTCCTCGAGGGCCGGGGAGACCCAGTACTTC.

This sequence joins TRBV9 and TRBJ2-1; 7 positions match TRBD2. Germline V gene lookup returns CDR1 SGDLS and CDR2 YYNGEE. This CDR3 is built from 13 residues. V gave up 6 bases and J gave up 5 bases; unmatched junction bases: 5. The CDR3 bases are TGTGCCAGCAACCGGGACTACAACAATGAGCAGTTCTTC. Its protein is CASNRDYNNEQFF.

This sequence joins TRBV29-1 and TRBJ2-1; possible D gene TRBD2, 5 bases. CDR1 and CDR2 (germline): SQVTM, ANQGSEA. The germline V and J ends were trimmed by 5 bases and 5 bases, with 13 bases remaining between them. This CDR3 contains 13 residues. CDR3 amino acids: CSVSLAPNNEQFF. DNA for the CDR3: TGCAGCGTTAGTCTAGCCCCCAACAATGAGCAGTTCTTC.

This clonotype has just a few counts. J is TRBJ2-1 and V is TRBV20-1; 9 bases line up with TRBD2. Germline V gene data show CDR1 as DFQATT and CDR2 as SNEGSKA (reference sequence). With 5 bases clipped from V and 9 bases from J, the junction kept 11 bases outside the gene matches. This CDR3 has 14 amino acids. CDR3 region: CSAPLSGSGGEQFF. The CDR3 DNA sequence: TGCAGTGCTCCTCTTAGCGGGAGTGGAGGTGAGCAGTTCTTC.

This chain connects TRBV28 to TRBJ1-5; unclear D gene. Germline V gene sequence: CDR1 MDHEN, CDR2 SYDVKM. CDR3 size: 16 residues. The V end lost 4 bases, the J end lost 1 base, and 14 bases lay between the germline ends. In DNA form, the CDR3 reads TGTGCCAGCAGTTCACCCCAGCGGGGAAGCAATCAGCCCCAGCATTTT. Encoded protein: CASSSPQRGSNQPQHF.

The chain recombines TRBV27 with TRBJ2-3; D may be TRBD2 (5 bases). CDR1 is MNHEY, CDR2 SMNVEV, per germline (reference sequence). Trimming stripped 6 bases from V and 9 bases from J, with 16 bases between. This CDR3 has 13 amino acids. The CDR3 spells CASSPWTDLTQYF. CDR3 nucleotides: TGTGCCAGCAGCCCTTGGACGGACTTAACGCAGTATTTT.

V usage is TRBV4-2 and J usage is TRBJ2-1; the match to TRBD2 covers 7 bases. Losses at the gene ends were 0 bases for V and 6 bases for J; bases not matched to a gene: 5. CDR1 is LGHNA, CDR2 YNFKEQ, per germline. This CDR3 has 15 residues. DNA for the CDR3: TGTGCCAGCAGCCAAGAAGGACGCGGGAGCAATGAGCAGTTCTTC. Translating it yields CASSQEGRGSNEQFF.

The chain links TRBV5-3 to TRBJ2-7; D is unresolved. TRBV5-3 is classed as an ORF, of uncertain function. Trimming took off 3 bases at V and 3 bases at J, with 19 bases between the two ends. This CDR3 is 16 amino acids long. The CDR3: CARSYYRHFARYEQYF. CDR3 coding DNA: TGTGCCAGAAGCTACTACCGACACTTCGCACGCTACGAGCAGTACTTC.

This clonotype came up a few times. The chain has TRBV7-6 and TRBJ2-3; D remains ambiguous. Germline loops: CDR1 SGHVS, CDR2 FNYEAQ. V shed 2 bases and J shed 1 base, with 4 bases lying between them. The CDR3 has 13 residues. CDR3 residues: CASSLLRTDTQYF. CDR3 nucleotide sequence: TGTGCCAGCAGCTTATTACGCACAGATACGCAGTATTTT.

This clonotype came up many times. The chain has TRBV10-3 and TRBJ2-5; D gene unclear. The CDR3 is 14 amino acids. Germline CDR1 reads ENHRY; CDR2 reads SYGVKD. Trimming cost V 5 bases and J 1 base, with 11 bases left between them. CDR3 in amino acids: CAISTPVGQETQYF. As DNA, the CDR3 is TGTGCCATCAGTACCCCAGTAGGCCAAGAGACCCAGTACTTC.

The chain links TRBV9 to TRBJ2-4, with 12 nucleotides matching TRBD2. The junction had 12 bases not matched to a gene; V was cut back by 4 bases and J by 13 bases. The V gene's germline CDR1 is SGDLS and CDR2 YYNGEE. The CDR3 is 15 residues long. This CDR3 reads CASSSRLAGVEEQYF. In DNA, the CDR3 is TGTGCCAGCAGCTCGAGACTAGCGGGAGTAGAAGAGCAGTACTTC.

The rearrangement links TRBV10-2 to TRBJ2-5, with 9 bases aligning to TRBD2. CDR1 is WSHSY and CDR2 is SAAADI in the germline V gene. J was trimmed by 11 bases and V by 6 bases; bases with no gene match: 19. The CDR3 is 16 amino acids. Here the CDR3 reads CASRPAVAGGLGEQYF. In DNA form, the CDR3 reads TGCGCCAGCAGACCTGCTGTGGCGGGAGGGTTGGGGGAGCAGTACTTC.

A single count supports this clonotype. The CDR3 DNA follows: TGTGCCATCAGTGATCCTAAGGGTCTGGGCTTCACAGATACGCAGTATTTT. Translation: CAISDPKGLGFTDTQYF. The rearrangement uses TRBV10-3 and TRBJ2-3; D is ambiguous. CDR1 is ENHRY and CDR2 is SYGVKD in the germline V gene. V lost 3 bases and J 2 bases, leaving 18 bases between the germline ends. This CDR3 region has 17 residues.

V and J are TRBV9 and TRBJ2-7; the D gene is possibly TRBD1 (6 bases). The germline V gene encodes CDR1 SGDLS and CDR2 YYNGEE. This CDR3 region has 13 residues. With 4 bases removed from V and 7 bases from J, the gap between germline ends came to 15 bases. DNA for the CDR3: TGTGCCAGCAGCCTGAGGATACAGGGTGAGCAGTACTTC. Translating gives CASSLRIQGEQYF.

The sample holds one count of this clonotype. CDR3 protein: CASSSTTSGRAPGELFF. The CDR3 DNA reads as TGTGCCAGCAGCTCCACCACTAGCGGGAGGGCCCCCGGGGAGCTGTTTTTT. The chain joins TRBV7-9 to TRBJ2-2; TRBD2 agrees at 13 bases. The CDR3 spans 17 residues. Trimming removed 4 bases from V and 6 bases from J; junction bases left unmatched: 8. The germline gives CDR1 SEHNR, CDR2 FQNEAQ (reference sequence).

This clonotype was seen more than once but under ten times. J is TRBJ1-6 and V is TRBV12-3 or TRBV12-4; no definite D call. CDR3 size: 14 residues. Trimming shortened V by 3 bases and J by 8 bases, and 11 bases separated the two germline ends. The CDR3 reads CASSFAEFDSPLHF. The CDR3 DNA follows: TGTGCCAGCAGTTTTGCGGAATTTGATTCACCCCTCCACTTT.

The V gene is TRBV7-2, the J gene TRBJ1-2; D gene unclear. The CDR3 loop spans 15 amino acids. V dropped 5 bases and J dropped 1 base, with 14 bases sitting between them. The germline V gene encodes CDR1 SGHTA and CDR2 FQGNSA. The CDR3 sequence: CASSASGNINYGYTF. As DNA, the CDR3 is TGTGCCAGCAGCGCCTCGGGGAACATTAACTATGGCTACACCTTC.

This sequence joins TRBV11-2 and TRBJ2-3, with D tentatively TRBD1 (5 bases). Germline CDR1 is SGHAT and CDR2 is FQNNGV. The CDR3 sequence is 15 residues long. Trimming removed 5 bases at V and 0 bases at J, with 12 bases between. The CDR3 region has the DNA TGTGCCAGCAGCACAGGTAGCTCTAGCACAGATACGCAGTATTTT. Protein sequence: CASSTGSSSTDTQYF.

This sequence joins TRBV7-3 and TRBJ2-2; no clear D gene. This CDR3 contains 16 residues. V was pared by 2 bases and J by 0 bases, with 10 bases between. In germline, CDR1 is SGHTA, CDR2 FQGTGA. The CDR3 is CASSLEAVANTGELFF. The CDR3 bases are TGTGCCAGCAGCTTAGAGGCAGTTGCGAACACCGGGGAGCTGTTTTTT.

This clonotype was picked up a small number of times. J is TRBJ2-7 and V is TRBV4-1; 7 nucleotides line up with TRBD1. The CDR3 covers 14 residues. The V gene's germline CDR1 is MGHRA and CDR2 YSYEKL. Germline trimming cut 2 bases from V and 5 bases from J; bases unmatched to any gene: 6. CDR3 DNA sequence: TGCGCCAGCAGCCAACTACAGGGGAGCCACGAGCAGTACTTC. This gives the protein CASSQLQGSHEQYF.

The chain carries TRBV20-1 and TRBJ1-2, with D perhaps matching TRBD1 (5 bases). The V and J ends lost 5 bases and 10 bases respectively, with 17 bases between them. The germline CDR1 and CDR2 sequences are DFQATT and SNEGSKA (reference sequence). This CDR3 has 12 residues. The CDR3 DNA is TGCAGTGCTCTCCGGGACGGGAGGACCTACACCTTC. Translating it yields CSALRDGRTYTF.

The rearrangement joins TRBV6-5 to TRBJ1-2; no clear D gene. Germline V gene lookup returns CDR1 MNHEY and CDR2 SVGAGI. This CDR3 has 14 amino acids. The germline V and J ends were trimmed by 2 bases and 2 bases, with 9 bases remaining between them. The CDR3 is CASSYERKNYGYTF. The CDR3 nucleotides are TGTGCCAGCAGTTACGAGAGGAAGAACTATGGCTACACCTTC.

The chain is built from TRBV20-1 and TRBJ2-1; the D is unclear. The germline gives CDR1 DFQATT, CDR2 SNEGSKA (reference sequence). The CDR3 contains 14 residues. V was cut by 3 bases and J by 0 bases, with 9 bases left in between. The CDR3 bases are TGCAGTGCTAGGGCCGTTCGCTCCTACAATGAGCAGTTCTTC. This translates into CSARAVRSYNEQFF.

The V call is TRBV6-1, the J call TRBJ1-2, with D possibly TRBD1 on 6 matching bases. Germline V lookup: CDR1 MNHNS, CDR2 SASEGT. CDR3 length equals 13 residues. V was clipped by 6 bases and J by 6 bases, with 14 bases between them. CDR3 bases: TGTGCCAGCAGCATCACAGGGTTGGATGGCTACACCTTC. Translation gives CASSITGLDGYTF.